Listed below are T cell receptor beta chains from one sample, sequenced in a study of T cell repertoires in cytomegalovirus infection. One entry per CDR3 protein results from TCRdb running MiXCR on the reads. The table includes some 250,000 distinct CDR3 sequences, approximately 8.3% detected once. Sequenced sample: PBMCs. These receptors all stem from a human donor in good health (CMV status not recorded). Some clones in this sample may be carry-over from other donors' samples. Each CDR3 is given with its conserved first and last residue. A D gene is named only where the DNA matches it firmly. Size is stated for part of the rows, as once, few or many counts, or as a class when the clone is expanded.

D gene: -
V gene: TRBV11-3
J gene: TRBJ1-2
clone size: many
CDR3 DNA: TGTGCCAGCAGCTTAGTGACAGGAACCGGCGGCTACACCTTC
CDR3 protein: CASSLVTGTGGYTF

D gene: TRBD1
V gene: TRBV7-8
J gene: TRBJ1-1
clone size: many
CDR3 DNA: TGTGCCAGCAGCTTAAGGGACAGGGGCATGAACACTGAAGCTTTCTTT
CDR3 protein: CASSLRDRGMNTEAFF

D gene: -
V gene: TRBV6-6
J gene: TRBJ2-2
clone size: few
CDR3 DNA: TGTGCCAGCAGTTACTCGAGAGGGTCGAACACCGGGGAGCTGTTTTTT
CDR3 protein: CASSYSRGSNTGELFF

D gene: -
V gene: TRBV7-7
J gene: TRBJ2-1
clone size: many
CDR3 DNA: TGTGCCAGCAGCTGGTCACAGGACAACAATGAGCAGTTCTTC
CDR3 protein: CASSWSQDNNEQFF

D gene: TRBD2
V gene: TRBV7-3
J gene: TRBJ2-1
clone size: many
CDR3 DNA: TGTGCCAGCAGCTCGGGACTAGATTACAATGAGCAGTTCTTC
CDR3 protein: CASSSGLDYNEQFF

D gene: TRBD1
V gene: TRBV5-5
J gene: TRBJ2-7
clone size: few
CDR3 DNA: TGTGCCAGCAGCTGGGACAGAACCTACGAGCAGTACTTC
CDR3 protein: CASSWDRTYEQYF

D gene: TRBD2
V gene: TRBV7-2
J gene: TRBJ2-1
clone size: many
CDR3 DNA: TGTGCCAGCAGCCCGGGGGGGCTTGGCAGTGAGCAGTTCTTC
CDR3 protein: CASSPGGLGSEQFF

D gene: -
V gene: TRBV29-1
J gene: TRBJ2-7
clone size: few
CDR3 DNA: TGCAGCGCGTGGGGGGGCGCGGGCCACGAGCAGTACTTC
CDR3 protein: CSAWGGAGHEQYF

D gene: -
V gene: TRBV15
J gene: TRBJ1-6
clone size: few
CDR3 DNA: TGTGCCACCAGTATACCTCGTTCACCCCTCCACTTT
CDR3 protein: CATSIPRSPLHF

D gene: -
V gene: TRBV7-2
J gene: TRBJ2-3
clone size: many
CDR3 DNA: TGTGCCAGCAGCTTATACGGGACAGATACGCAGTATTTT
CDR3 protein: CASSLYGTDTQYF

D gene: TRBD2
V gene: TRBV24-1
J gene: TRBJ2-1
clone size: few
CDR3 DNA: TGTGCCACCAGTGATCGGGTAGCGGGGGCCTACAATGAGCAGTTCTTC
CDR3 protein: CATSDRVAGAYNEQFF

D gene: -
V gene: TRBV28
J gene: TRBJ1-5
clone size: many
CDR3 DNA: TGTGCCAGCAGCGCTACAGGGCAGGGGCAGCCCCAGCATTTT
CDR3 protein: CASSATGQGQPQHF

D gene: -
V gene: TRBV12-3/TRBV12-4
J gene: TRBJ1-2
clone size: many
CDR3 DNA: TGTGCCAGCAGTTTAGTGGGGGTTAACTATGGCTACACCTTC
CDR3 protein: CASSLVGVNYGYTF

D gene: -
V gene: TRBV7-2
J gene: TRBJ1-3
clone size: many
CDR3 DNA: TGTGCCAGCAGCACTTCATCGGGAAACACCATATATTTT
CDR3 protein: CASSTSSGNTIYF

D gene: -
V gene: TRBV4-3
J gene: TRBJ2-7
clone size: many
CDR3 DNA: TGCGCCAGCAGCCAGGCTGGGGCCGAGCAGTACTTC
CDR3 protein: CASSQAGAEQYF

D gene: TRBD1
V gene: TRBV7-8
J gene: TRBJ2-4
clone size: many
CDR3 DNA: TGTGCCAGCAGCTTAGGGACAGGGGTGGGAAACATTCAGTACTTC
CDR3 protein: CASSLGTGVGNIQYF

D gene: -
V gene: TRBV5-6
J gene: TRBJ1-4
clone size: -
CDR3 DNA: TGTGCCAGCAGCCTGAACAGGGTAACTAATGAAAAACTGTTTTTT
CDR3 protein: CASSLNRVTNEKLFF

D gene: -
V gene: TRBV19
J gene: TRBJ1-6
clone size: -
CDR3 DNA: TGTGCCAGTAGTACCGCGGGGGTAGTAAATTCACCCCTCCACTTT
CDR3 protein: CASSTAGVVNSPLHF

D gene: -
V gene: TRBV12-3/TRBV12-4
J gene: TRBJ1-4
clone size: many
CDR3 DNA: TGTGCCAGCAGACTCGGGTGGGATAATGAAAAACTGTTTTTT
CDR3 protein: CASRLGWDNEKLFF

D gene: -
V gene: TRBV7-9
J gene: TRBJ2-6
clone size: -
CDR3 DNA: TGTGCCAGCAGAACAAACTCTGGGGCCAACGTCCTGACTTTC
CDR3 protein: CASRTNSGANVLTF

D gene: TRBD1
V gene: TRBV7-6
J gene: TRBJ1-4
clone size: many
CDR3 DNA: TGTGCCAGCAGCCCCGGGACAGGGGGTAAAGGTGAAAAACTGTTTTTT
CDR3 protein: CASSPGTGGKGEKLFF

D gene: TRBD1
V gene: TRBV5-6
J gene: TRBJ1-2
clone size: few
CDR3 DNA: TGTGCCAGCAGCCACGGACAGGGGGATGGCTACACCTTC
CDR3 protein: CASSHGQGDGYTF

D gene: -
V gene: TRBV7-2
J gene: TRBJ1-2
clone size: many
CDR3 DNA: TGTGCCAGCAGCTCGCTGGGAGCTCCGGAAGGTGGCTACACCTTC
CDR3 protein: CASSSLGAPEGGYTF

D gene: TRBD1
V gene: TRBV5-1
J gene: TRBJ2-5
clone size: -
CDR3 DNA: TGCGCCAGCAGCGACCGGACAGGGCCCGGGACCCAGTACTTC
CDR3 protein: CASSDRTGPGTQYF

D gene: -
V gene: TRBV5-1
J gene: TRBJ1-2
clone size: -
CDR3 DNA: TGCGCCAGCAGCTTGCCAGGGAGACTTGGCTACACCTTC
CDR3 protein: CASSLPGRLGYTF

D gene: -
V gene: TRBV28
J gene: TRBJ2-7
clone size: many
CDR3 DNA: TGTGCCAGCAACCAAGGGGGGGCGGCGCAGTACTTC
CDR3 protein: CASNQGGAAQYF

D gene: -
V gene: TRBV7-2
J gene: TRBJ1-5
clone size: -
CDR3 DNA: TGTGCCAGCAGCTTAGTGGGGGGTGAGAGCAATCAGCCCCAGCATTTT
CDR3 protein: CASSLVGGESNQPQHF

D gene: -
V gene: TRBV29-1
J gene: TRBJ1-1
clone size: -
CDR3 DNA: TGCAGCGTTTCAGGACTCATGAACACTGAAGCTTTCTTT
CDR3 protein: CSVSGLMNTEAFF

D gene: -
V gene: TRBV28
J gene: TRBJ2-4
clone size: many
CDR3 DNA: TGTGCCAGCAGTTTGAGTGGGGGGCTAGCCAAAAACATTCAGTACTTC
CDR3 protein: CASSLSGGLAKNIQYF

D gene: -
V gene: TRBV7-2
J gene: TRBJ2-3
clone size: many
CDR3 DNA: TGTGCCAGCAGCCCCCCCCAGGGGCGCCGACCCTTCACAGATACGCAGTATTTT
CDR3 protein: CASSPPQGRRPFTDTQYF

D gene: -
V gene: TRBV7-2
J gene: TRBJ1-4
clone size: many
CDR3 DNA: TGTGCCAGCAGCCAGGAGGGGAATGAAAAACTGTTTTTT
CDR3 protein: CASSQEGNEKLFF

D gene: TRBD1
V gene: TRBV20-1
J gene: TRBJ1-6
clone size: few
CDR3 DNA: TGCAGTGCTAGAGAGACAGGGAAAAATAATTCACCCCTCCACTTT
CDR3 protein: CSARETGKNNSPLHF

D gene: TRBD1
V gene: TRBV5-4
J gene: TRBJ1-5
clone size: many
CDR3 DNA: TGTGCCAGCAGCTTGGGGACAGGGCGGGATCAGCCCCAGCATTTT
CDR3 protein: CASSLGTGRDQPQHF

D gene: -
V gene: TRBV19
J gene: TRBJ1-5
clone size: many
CDR3 DNA: TGTGCCAGTAGTTTCCCAGGGGCCCATCAGCCCCAGCATTTT
CDR3 protein: CASSFPGAHQPQHF

D gene: -
V gene: TRBV7-2
J gene: TRBJ1-4
clone size: many
CDR3 DNA: TGTGCCAGCAGCTTTAGAACAACTAATGAAAAACTGTTTTTT
CDR3 protein: CASSFRTTNEKLFF

D gene: -
V gene: TRBV2
J gene: TRBJ1-5
clone size: -
CDR3 DNA: TGTGCCAGCAAAGACAGCTTGGGGCAGCCCCAGCATTTT
CDR3 protein: CASKDSLGQPQHF

D gene: TRBD1
V gene: TRBV7-2
J gene: TRBJ2-6
clone size: few
CDR3 DNA: TGTGCCAGCAGCCCCCGGACAGGGACTGGGGCCAACGTCCTGACTTTC
CDR3 protein: CASSPRTGTGANVLTF

D gene: -
V gene: TRBV5-6
J gene: TRBJ1-1
clone size: -
CDR3 DNA: TGTGCCAGCAGCCCGCAGGGAGTCACTGAAGCTTTCTTT
CDR3 protein: CASSPQGVTEAFF

D gene: TRBD1
V gene: TRBV6-2/TRBV6-3
J gene: TRBJ2-3
clone size: few
CDR3 DNA: TGTGCCAGCAGTCTCGGGACAGGGGCGACAGATACGCAGTATTTT
CDR3 protein: CASSLGTGATDTQYF

D gene: -
V gene: TRBV5-1
J gene: TRBJ2-3
clone size: -
CDR3 DNA: TGCGCCAGCAGCCCGAACCACGGTAGCACAGATACGCAGTATTTT
CDR3 protein: CASSPNHGSTDTQYF